This T cell receptor (beta chain) is from a study of tumor T cells in aggressive B-cell lymphoma (dated by TCRdb to about 2017). Library preparation used the immunoSEQ multiplex PCR assay. TCRdb carries this immuneACCESS record with in-frame sequences only. Its versions omit some clonotypes, under half of them owing to an unresolved V gene in the studies checked, with the rest unexplained. For this sample the table gives 8,000 to 9,500 clones, of which around 83% were detected only once. The leading ten clones occupy approximately 3.6% of the sample. As to this clone: Its recognized antigen is unknown. Per-nucleotide qualities are absent, and no much larger clonotype sits a single base away.

The CDR3 runs 16 amino acids, cysteine and phenylalanine included. The read is trimmed to its CDR3 DNA, 48 bases read in frame from base 1. From V the trimming removes 1 base and from J it removes 10 bases, while the gene matches leave 8 bases of the junction unaccounted for. CDR1 and CDR2 are drawn from the germline V gene: SGHTA, FQGNSA. The chain was built from TRBV7-2 and TRBJ2-1; a stretch of 12 junction bases matches TRBD2. Sequences were obtained from tumor tissue. The TCR comes from an adult with diffuse large B cell lymphoma. CDR3 protein: CASSLVASGGASEQFF. The DNA reads TGTGCCAGCAGCTTAGTGGCTAGCGGGGGGGCTTCGGAGCAGTTCTTC.